The 15 T cell receptor beta chains below were found in one sample sequenced in a study of shared clonotypes between healthy human individuals (dated by TCRdb to about 2020). The library was built by means of the immunoSEQ multiplex PCR assay. This immuneACCESS table, as held by TCRdb, lists in-frame sequences with V and J called but not all clones. Of the missing ones, under half trace to an unresolved V gene in checked studies; the others have no known cause. Counted in this sample were 2 million to 2.5 million clones; 80% to 95% of them appeared once. The ten largest clones represent 0.35% to 0.45% of the sample. The sample was naive CD4+ T cells from PBMCs. Read against the paper, the sample's cell subset or site label means: CD45RA+ positively selected. The receptors shown here come from a man aged 18 to 30 in good health. Some clones in this sample may be carry-over from other donors' samples.

This chain joins TRBV5-1 and TRBJ2-7, with 12 bases aligning to TRBD1. V was pared by 3 bases and J by 7 bases, with 5 bases of the junction left unmatched. This CDR3 contains 14 residues. Germline V gene lookup returns CDR1 SGHRS and CDR2 YFSETQ. DNA of the CDR3: TGCGCCAGCAGCTCCGGGACAGGGGGCGAGGAGCAGTACTTC. Translated: CASSSGTGGEEQYF.

This clone has more than one count but fewer than ten. V is TRBV7-9 and J is TRBJ1-1; D possibly corresponds to TRBD1 (5 bases). The germline CDR1 and CDR2 sequences are SEHNR and FQNEAQ (reference sequence). The CDR3 has 12 residues. V shed 8 bases and J shed 2 bases, with 9 bases lying between them. The CDR3 DNA sequence: TGTGCCAGCGGACGGGGCAACACTGAAGCTTTCTTT. Translation gives CASGRGNTEAFF.

The genes are TRBV18 and TRBJ2-7, with 11 nucleotides matching TRBD1. V was pared by 0 bases and J by 8 bases, with 15 bases of the junction left unmatched. CDR1 is KGHSH, CDR2 LQKENI, per germline. The CDR3 is 18 amino acids. DNA for the CDR3: TGTGCCAGCTCACCACCCGGACAGGGGGCGTCAAATCCCCTCAAGCAGTACTTC. Translation gives CASSPPGQGASNPLKQYF. Combining the CDR3 with reference TRBV18 and TRBJ2-7 gives the whole variable domain NAGVMQNPRHLVRRRGQEARLRCSPMKGHSHVYWYRQLPEEGLKFMVYLQKENIIDESGMPKERFSAEFPKEGPSILRIQQVVRGDSAAYFCASSPPGQGASNPLKQYFGPGTRLTVT.

This clone was observed a single time. This chain uses TRBV28 with TRBJ2-3; weak D call: TRBD1 (6 bases). The CDR3 contains 15 residues. Trimming took 5 bases from V and 1 from J, leaving 13 bases between them. Germline V gene data show CDR1 as MDHEN and CDR2 as SYDVKM. This chain's CDR3 is CASSTQGLGTDTQYF. CDR3 bases: TGTGCCAGCAGTACACAGGGCCTGGGCACAGATACGCAGTATTTT.

V gene TRBV30 combines with J gene TRBJ1-5, with a possible D match to TRBD1 (5 bases). The CDR3 spans 14 residues. V was cut by 0 bases and J by 4 bases, with 10 bases left in between. CDR1 GTSNPN and CDR2 SVGIG come from the germline V gene (reference sequence). CDR3 DNA: TGTGCCTGGAGTGTACGGTGGGGGAATCAGCCCCAGCATTTT. Translated, it gives CAWSVRWGNQPQHF.

This chain links TRBV6-1 with TRBJ2-1; 7 nucleotides align to TRBD2. The trim removed 3 bases at V and 9 bases at J, leaving 8 bases unmatched. This CDR3 region has 14 residues. CDR1 is MNHNS, CDR2 SASEGT, per germline. The CDR3 nucleotides read TGTGCCAGCAGTGATCAGCCGGGCGGGGGTGAGCAGTTCTTC. It encodes CASSDQPGGGEQFF.

The rearrangement links TRBV4-3 to TRBJ1-4; D call uncertain. The CDR3 consists of 13 residues. Germline-derived CDR1 and CDR2 are LGHNA and YSLEER. V lost 3 bases, J lost 5 bases, and 7 bases lay in between. Written as DNA, the CDR3 is TGCGCCAGCAGCCAGGCCTTAAATGAAAAACTGTTTTTT. As protein: CASSQALNEKLFF.

The chain joins TRBV6-1 to TRBJ2-2; 8 bases line up with TRBD2. With 0 bases clipped from V and 1 base from J, the junction kept 7 bases outside the gene matches. From germline, CDR1 is MNHNS and CDR2 SASEGT. The CDR3 length is 18 residues. CDR3 residues: CASSEALSGGQNTGELFF. The CDR3 nucleotides read TGTGCCAGCAGTGAAGCCCTAAGCGGGGGCCAGAACACCGGGGAGCTGTTTTTT.

The chain recombines TRBV9 with TRBJ1-1; 7 bases map to TRBD1. Germline V gene sequence: CDR1 SGDLS, CDR2 YYNGEE. V trimming: 3 bases; J trimming: 5 bases; junction bases outside the gene matches: 4. The CDR3 covers 13 residues. Here the CDR3 DNA reads TGTGCCAGCAGCGACCAACAGGGGACTGAAGCTTTCTTT. This codes for CASSDQQGTEAFF.

This rearrangement joins TRBV29-1 to TRBJ1-1; D uncertain. Germline V gives CDR1 SQVTM, CDR2 ANQGSEA. The CDR3 consists of 11 residues. The CDR3 region is CRRGWCTEAFF. In DNA, the CDR3 is TGCAGAAGAGGGTGGTGTACTGAAGCTTTCTTT.

This clone has a handful of counts. V is TRBV18 and J is TRBJ2-1, with D perhaps given as TRBD1 or TRBD2 (5 bases each). CDR3 length: 13 amino acids. V was cut by 3 bases and J by 9 bases, with 12 bases left in between. Looked up from germline, CDR1 is KGHSH and CDR2 is LQKENI. The CDR3 DNA follows: TGTGCCAGCTCACCTAAACAGGCGGGTGAGCAGTTCTTC. It encodes CASSPKQAGEQFF.

The chain uses TRBV7-2 and TRBJ2-6, with D perhaps matching TRBD1 or TRBD2 (5 bases each). The germline CDR1 and CDR2 sequences are SGHTA and FQGNSA. V was shortened by 1 base and J by 2 bases, with 12 bases between the two germline ends. The CDR3 totals 17 residues. The DNA of the CDR3 is TGTGCCAGCAGCTTAGTAGAGGGGCTCGCTGGGGCCAACGTCCTGACTTTC. It specifies CASSLVEGLAGANVLTF. The variable domain in full, completed from reference TRBV7-2 and TRBJ2-6, reads GAGVSQSPSNKVTEKGKDVELRCDPISGHTALYWYRQSLGQGLEFLIYFQGNSAPDKSGLPSDRFSAERTGGSVSTLTIQRTQQEDSAVYLCASSLVEGLAGANVLTFGAGSRLTVL.

The CDR3 region has the DNA TGTGCCAGCAGTCTCCAGGGGGTCCTCTATGGCTACACCTTC. It translates to CASSLQGVLYGYTF. The V gene is TRBV2, the J gene TRBJ1-2; TRBD1 aligns across 7 bases. The CDR3 extends over 14 amino acids. V gave up 5 bases and J gave up 4 bases; unmatched junction bases: 7. CDR1 is SNHLY, CDR2 FYNNEI, per germline.

The chain has TRBV19 and TRBJ2-7; 12 bases map to TRBD2. Germline assignment: CDR1 LNHDA and CDR2 SQIVND (reference sequence). Trimming removed 5 bases from V and 5 bases from J; junction bases left unmatched: 4. This CDR3 contains 14 residues. This chain's CDR3 is CASSRLAGDDEQYF. The CDR3 bases are TGTGCCAGTAGTCGACTAGCGGGAGACGACGAGCAGTACTTC.

This clone was picked up one time. Here the CDR3 reads CASTGLGNTIYF. The CDR3, as DNA: TGTGCCAGCACGGGACTTGGAAACACCATATATTTT. The rearrangement links TRBV6-6 to TRBJ1-3; possibly TRBD1 for D (5 bases). Germline V gives CDR1 MNHNY, CDR2 SVGAGI (reference sequence). CDR3 length equals 12 residues. The V gene lost 7 bases and the J gene lost 3 bases, with 7 bases spanning the gap.